Shown below are 6 T cell receptor beta chains from a single sample sequenced in a study of shared clonotypes between healthy human individuals. Profiled with immunoSEQ multiplex PCR; TCRdb holds only in-frame clones, not every one. This sample carries approximately 500,000 clones, about 72% of them seen once, and the ten largest clones take around 12%. The material sequenced was PBMCs. The receptors shown here come from a woman in her thirties or forties in good health. Some clones in this sample may be carry-over from other donors' samples.

This clone was seen a handful of times. Different DNA sequences within this sample yield the same CDR3. The chain recombines TRBV7-8 with TRBJ2-7; 11 nucleotides agree with TRBD2. The CDR3 has 14 amino acids. CDR1 and CDR2 from the germline V gene are SGHVS and FQNEAQ. V gave up 2 bases and J gave up 4 bases; unmatched junction bases: 1. DNA of the CDR3: TGTGCCAGCAGCTTAACTAGCGGGAGTTACGAGCAGTACTTC. This translates into CASSLTSGSYEQYF.

This clone was counted between two and nine times. This chain links TRBV10-3 with TRBJ1-1; D is unresolved. The CDR3 extends over 13 amino acids. V was pared by 0 bases and J by 3 bases, with 5 bases between. CDR1 and CDR2 (germline): ENHRY, SYGVKD. CDR3 sequence reads: CAISESLYTEAFF. As DNA, the CDR3 is TGTGCCATCAGTGAGTCCCTGTACACTGAAGCTTTCTTT.

The gene calls are TRBV2 and TRBJ1-2, with TRBD1 as a possible D gene (5 bases). In germline, CDR1 is SNHLY, CDR2 FYNNEI. The CDR3 consists of 14 residues. V was shortened by 3 bases and J by 8 bases, with 16 bases between the two germline ends. The CDR3 is CASSESGGPGGYTF. CDR3 coding DNA: TGTGCCAGCAGTGAGTCTGGGGGTCCCGGGGGCTACACCTTC.

The genes are TRBV28 and TRBJ1-4; no clear D. V dropped 4 bases and J dropped 8 bases, with 11 bases sitting between them. CDR1 and CDR2 from the germline V gene are MDHEN and SYDVKM. This CDR3 region has 13 residues. CDR3: CASSSSLEEKLFF. The CDR3 DNA reads as TGTGCCAGCAGTTCCAGCCTGGAGGAAAAACTGTTTTTT.

The V and J genes are TRBV7-9 and TRBJ2-3, with D perhaps matching TRBD1 or TRBD2 (5 bases each). The V end was cut by 4 bases, the J end by 11 bases, with 13 bases between. Per the germline V gene, CDR1 is SEHNR and CDR2 is FQNEAQ (reference sequence). The CDR3 length is 12 residues. Here the CDR3 DNA reads TGTGCCAGCAGCTCCCGGGACCAACAGCAGTATTTT. Its translation is CASSSRDQQQYF.

The chain joins TRBV27 to TRBJ2-1, with 7 bases that match TRBD2. In germline, CDR1 is MNHEY, CDR2 SMNVEV (reference sequence). J lost 0 bases, V lost 5 bases, and 10 bases had no gene match. There are 17 residues in the CDR3. CDR3 protein: CASSPSIAGTSYNEQFF. Written as DNA, the CDR3 is TGTGCCAGCAGTCCTTCTATAGCGGGCACCTCCTACAATGAGCAGTTCTTC.